Presented here are 16 T cell receptor beta chains from one specimen sequenced in a study of blood T cell repertoires in COVID-19. TCRdb's table, derived via immunoSEQ multiplex PCR, lists solely in-frame clones and lacks some. The sample consists of about 220,000 clones, over 75% of them appearing once. Material for sequencing was peripheral blood. These receptors were collected from a human donor in a cohort sampled during active COVID-19.

The CDR3 is CASSPWTSGSNEQFF. CDR3 sequence (DNA): TGCGCCAGCAGCCCCTGGACTAGCGGGAGCAATGAGCAGTTCTTC. The V and J genes are TRBV5-1 and TRBJ2-1, with 13 nucleotides matching TRBD2. V lost 4 bases to trimming and J lost 6 bases; unmatched junction nucleotides: 4. The germline CDR1 and CDR2 sequences are SGHRS and YFSETQ. The CDR3 loop spans 15 amino acids.

The gene calls are TRBV7-2 and TRBJ2-7; perhaps TRBD2 as D (6 bases). The CDR3 runs 14 residues. The V end was cut by 5 bases, the J end by 0 bases, with 11 bases between. CDR1 SGHTA and CDR2 FQGNSA come from the germline V gene. The CDR3 sequence: CASSLMDYSYEQYF. The CDR3 bases are TGTGCCAGCAGCCTCATGGACTACTCCTACGAGCAGTACTTC.

The J gene is TRBJ2-2, the V gene TRBV10-3; 8 nucleotides line up with TRBD2. CDR3 length: 16 residues. The V gene's germline CDR1 is ENHRY and CDR2 SYGVKD. The J segment lost 4 bases and the V segment lost 6 bases, leaving 10 bases of the junction unmatched. The CDR3 here is CAIRERESPVTGELFF. CDR3 nucleotide sequence: TGTGCCATCAGGGAGCGGGAGAGTCCGGTCACCGGGGAGCTGTTTTTT.

This clone was observed a few times. This CDR3 is CASSESGGAAGTQYF. The CDR3 bases are TGCGCCAGCAGCGAAAGCGGGGGGGCCGCAGGCACGCAGTATTTT. The chain is built from TRBV5-1 and TRBJ2-3, with TRBD2 identical over 10 bases. This CDR3 spans 15 amino acids. Trimming took 4 bases from V and 9 from J; bases not matched to a gene: 11. CDR1 is SGHRS and CDR2 is YFSETQ in the germline V gene.

Only one count was recorded for this clone. This chain links TRBV15 with TRBJ2-7; a possible D gene is TRBD1 (6 bases). Germline assignment: CDR1 LNHNV and CDR2 YYDKDF (reference sequence). Trimming stripped 4 bases from V and 3 bases from J, with 16 bases between. The CDR3 is made up of 15 amino acids. The CDR3 sequence is CATSTGSGAYYEQYF. DNA for the CDR3: TGTGCCACCAGCACCGGGTCAGGGGCCTACTACGAGCAGTACTTC.

This sequence joins TRBV7-9 and TRBJ1-4, with TRBD1 matching over 7 bases. CDR3 size: 14 residues. After removal of 3 bases from V and 7 bases from J, the junction contained 5 bases not matched to a gene. Germline assignment: CDR1 SEHNR and CDR2 FQNEAQ (reference sequence). This CDR3 reads CASSFPTGSEKLFF. The CDR3 DNA reads TGTGCCAGCAGCTTCCCGACAGGGAGTGAAAAACTGTTTTTT.

The V call is TRBV7-2, the J call TRBJ1-3; perhaps TRBD1 as D (6 bases). The CDR3 contains 17 residues. Germline V gene lookup returns CDR1 SGHTA and CDR2 FQGNSA. V dropped 4 bases and J dropped 2 bases, with 18 bases sitting between them. CDR3: CASSSFGGARAGNTIYF. As DNA, the CDR3 is TGTGCCAGCAGCTCCTTTGGGGGGGCGCGTGCTGGAAACACCATATATTTT.

V gene TRBV7-9 combines with J gene TRBJ1-2; D gene unclear. There are 13 residues in the CDR3. With 6 bases removed from V and 5 bases from J, the gap between germline ends came to 13 bases. Per germline, CDR1 SEHNR and CDR2 FQNEAQ (reference sequence). CDR3 region: CASRQQTDYGYTF. In nucleotides, the CDR3 is TGTGCCAGCAGACAACAAACAGATTATGGCTACACCTTC.

The chain joins TRBV29-1 to TRBJ1-2; D is unclear. V lost 5 bases, J lost 2 bases, and 18 bases lay in between. This CDR3 is built from 15 residues. Germline CDR1 reads SQVTM; CDR2 reads ANQGSEA. CDR3 in DNA: TGCAGCGTTTTGAAGCCGCCAGGAAAGAACTATGGCTACACCTTC. The encoded protein is CSVLKPPGKNYGYTF.

J is TRBJ2-3 and V is TRBV24-1; TRBD2 agrees at 12 bases. V was pared by 3 bases and J by 3 bases, with 6 bases of the junction left unmatched. The germline CDR1 and CDR2 sequences are KGHDR and SFDVKD. This CDR3 has 17 residues. The CDR3 is CATSDTSSGGATDTQYF. The CDR3 nucleotides read TGTGCCACCAGTGATACGTCTAGCGGGGGGGCAACAGATACGCAGTATTTT.

The V gene is TRBV28, the J gene TRBJ1-1; TRBD1 is a possible D gene (5 bases). The CDR3 loop spans 15 amino acids. Trimming cost V 1 base and J 2 bases, with 11 bases left between them. CDR1 is MDHEN and CDR2 is SYDVKM in the germline V gene. CDR3 nucleotides: TGTGCCAGCAGTTTATTAGGGCAGGGCAACACTGAAGCTTTCTTT. It codes for CASSLLGQGNTEAFF.

The chain couples TRBV19 to TRBJ1-2; possibly TRBD1 for D (6 bases). The CDR3 consists of 13 residues. V lost 9 bases and J 4 bases, leaving 15 bases between the germline ends. Germline V gene data show CDR1 as LNHDA and CDR2 as SQIVND (reference sequence). CDR3 residues: CASQLDRPYGYTF. In DNA form, the CDR3 reads TGTGCCAGCCAACTGGACAGACCCTATGGCTACACCTTC.

J is TRBJ1-1 and V is TRBV9; tentative D call: TRBD1 (6 bases). Trimming stripped 3 bases from V and 3 bases from J, with 12 bases between. Germline-derived CDR1 and CDR2 are SGDLS and YYNGEE. The CDR3 has 14 amino acids. CDR3 in amino acids: CASSALGHDTEAFF. The CDR3, as DNA: TGTGCCAGCAGCGCCTTGGGACACGACACTGAAGCTTTCTTT.

The J gene is TRBJ1-2, the V gene TRBV3-1 (or the pseudogene TRBV3-2); 9 bases agree with TRBD1. V shed 2 bases and J 4 bases; nucleotides not matched to a gene: 8. From germline, CDR1 is LGHDT and CDR2 YNNKEL (reference sequence). The CDR3 has 16 residues. CDR3 coding DNA: TGTGCCAGCAGCCAAATGTGGGGGACAGGGATCTATGGCTACACCTTC. Translated: CASSQMWGTGIYGYTF.

The chain combines TRBV4-3 with TRBJ2-2, with D unclear. Germline CDR1 is LGHNA and CDR2 is YSLEER. V shed 0 bases and J shed 6 bases, with 11 bases lying between them. This CDR3 has 15 residues. The CDR3 nucleotides are TGCGCCAGCAGCCAAGATGGAGAAATTGCCGGGGAGCTGTTTTTT. Protein product: CASSQDGEIAGELFF.

V and J are TRBV9 and TRBJ1-1; 8 nucleotides match TRBD1. The germline V gene encodes CDR1 SGDLS and CDR2 YYNGEE. Trimming took 3 bases from V and 5 from J; bases not matched to a gene: 9. This CDR3 contains 15 residues. CDR3 nucleotides: TGTGCCAGCAGCGCGGAACAGGGGGGAAAAACTGAAGCTTTCTTT. Its protein is CASSAEQGGKTEAFF.